This TCR beta chain was sequenced during a study of T cells in Graves' hyperthyroidism and ophthalmopathy. Template material for amplifying TCR beta CDR3 regions consisted of RNA transcripts. Researchers ran a first-round RT-PCR on the TCR CDR3 using the HTBI primer set. TCRdb called the multiplex PCR reads again in MiXCR, with one record for every CDR3 protein. The table has about 49,000 distinct CDR3 sequences, roughly half seen once. Germline assignment: CDR1 LNHDA and CDR2 SQIVND (reference sequence). J gave up 4 bases and V 7 bases, and 14 bases lay outside the gene matches. The CDR3 loop spans 16 amino acids. On this clonotype: Its antigen is still unknown.

Study-level results: Blood also held most thyroid clonotypes expanded beyond 0.001. A model of 13 V-J pairs discriminated ophthalmopathy from stable hyperthyroidism.

This receptor was taken from a man between 18 and 35 years old with Graves' hyperthyroidism. The rearrangement links TRBV19 to TRBJ1-2; 8 positions match TRBD1. Sequenced sample: peripheral blood or thyroid tissue (not recorded which). CDR3 DNA sequence: TGTGCCAGTATGGGGGGACCGGGACAGGCAATCTATGGCTACACCTTC. Translated: CASMGGPGQAIYGYTF.